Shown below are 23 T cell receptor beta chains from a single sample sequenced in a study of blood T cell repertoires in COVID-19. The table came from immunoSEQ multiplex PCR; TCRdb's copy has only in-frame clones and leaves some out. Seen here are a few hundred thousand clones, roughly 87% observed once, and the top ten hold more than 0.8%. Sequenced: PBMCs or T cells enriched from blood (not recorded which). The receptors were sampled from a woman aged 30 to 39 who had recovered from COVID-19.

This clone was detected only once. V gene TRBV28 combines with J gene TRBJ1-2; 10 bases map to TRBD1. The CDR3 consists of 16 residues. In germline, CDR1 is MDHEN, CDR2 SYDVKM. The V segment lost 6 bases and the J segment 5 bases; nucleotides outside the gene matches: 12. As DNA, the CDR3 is TGTGCCAGCAGCTCGATCGAACCGGGACAGGGGTATGGCTACACCTTC. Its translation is CASSSIEPGQGYGYTF.

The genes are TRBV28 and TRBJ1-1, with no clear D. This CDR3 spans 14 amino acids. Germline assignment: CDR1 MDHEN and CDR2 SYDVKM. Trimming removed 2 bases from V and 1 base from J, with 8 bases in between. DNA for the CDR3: TGTGCCAGCAGTTTAGGGAGACCGAACACTGAAGCTTTCTTT. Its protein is CASSLGRPNTEAFF.

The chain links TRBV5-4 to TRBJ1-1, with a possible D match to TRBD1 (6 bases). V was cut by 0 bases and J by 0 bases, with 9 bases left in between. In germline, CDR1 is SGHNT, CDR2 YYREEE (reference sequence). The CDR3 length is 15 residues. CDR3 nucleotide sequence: TGTGCCAGCAGCTTGGGCGGGGGCATGAACACTGAAGCTTTCTTT. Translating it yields CASSLGGGMNTEAFF.

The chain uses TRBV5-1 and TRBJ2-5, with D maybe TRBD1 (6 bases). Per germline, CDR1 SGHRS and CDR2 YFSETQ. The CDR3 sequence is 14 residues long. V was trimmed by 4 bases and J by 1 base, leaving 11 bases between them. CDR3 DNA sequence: TGCGCCAGCAGCCGAACAGGGATCCAAGAGACCCAGTACTTC. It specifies CASSRTGIQETQYF.

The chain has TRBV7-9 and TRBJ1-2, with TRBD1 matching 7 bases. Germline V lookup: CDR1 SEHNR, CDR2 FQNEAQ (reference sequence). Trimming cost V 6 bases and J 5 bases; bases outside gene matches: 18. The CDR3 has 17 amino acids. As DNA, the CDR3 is TGTGCCAGCAGGACCGGGACAGTCTTTGGGCGACATTATGGCTACACCTTC. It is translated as CASRTGTVFGRHYGYTF.

The CDR3 region is CASSDRKSNQPQHF. CDR3 coding DNA: TGTGCCAGCAGTGACAGGAAGAGCAATCAGCCCCAGCATTTT. J is TRBJ1-5 and V is TRBV7-6; tentatively, D is TRBD1 (6 bases). From germline, CDR1 is SGHVS and CDR2 FNYEAQ. CDR3 length equals 14 residues. The V and J ends lost 6 bases and 1 base respectively, with 10 bases between them.

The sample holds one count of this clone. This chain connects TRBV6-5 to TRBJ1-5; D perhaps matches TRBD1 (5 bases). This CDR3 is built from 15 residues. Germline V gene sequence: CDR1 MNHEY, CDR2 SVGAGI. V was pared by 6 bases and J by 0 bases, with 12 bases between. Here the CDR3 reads CASRKSGGSNQPQHF. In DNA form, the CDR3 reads TGTGCCAGCAGAAAAAGCGGGGGTAGCAATCAGCCCCAGCATTTT.

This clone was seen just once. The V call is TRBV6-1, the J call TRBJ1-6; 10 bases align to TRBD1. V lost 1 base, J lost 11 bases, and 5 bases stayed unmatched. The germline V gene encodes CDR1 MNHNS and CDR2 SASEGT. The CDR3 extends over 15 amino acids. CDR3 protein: CASSEVGTGVTPLHF. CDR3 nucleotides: TGTGCCAGCAGTGAAGTAGGGACAGGGGTGACACCCCTCCACTTT.

The CDR3 here is CASSLSLARTDTQYF. The CDR3 DNA sequence: TGCGCCAGCAGCTTAAGCCTAGCTAGGACAGATACGCAGTATTTT. The V gene is TRBV5-1, the J gene TRBJ2-3; perhaps TRBD2 as D (5 bases). Germline lookup yields CDR1 SGHRS and CDR2 YFSETQ. Trimming took 2 bases from V and 3 from J, leaving 13 bases between them. There are 15 residues in the CDR3.

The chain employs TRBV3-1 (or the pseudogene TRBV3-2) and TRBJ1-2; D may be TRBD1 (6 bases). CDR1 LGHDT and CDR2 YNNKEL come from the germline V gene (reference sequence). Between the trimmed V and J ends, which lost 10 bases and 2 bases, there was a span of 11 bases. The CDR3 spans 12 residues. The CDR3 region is CAISQGNYGYTF. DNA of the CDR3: TGTGCCATTTCGCAGGGGAACTATGGCTACACCTTC.

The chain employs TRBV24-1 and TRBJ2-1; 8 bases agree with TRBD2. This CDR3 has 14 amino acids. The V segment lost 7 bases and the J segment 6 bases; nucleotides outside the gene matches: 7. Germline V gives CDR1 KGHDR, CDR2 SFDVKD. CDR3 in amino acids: CATSSSGGGNEQFF. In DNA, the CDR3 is TGTGCCACCAGCTCAAGCGGGGGAGGCAATGAGCAGTTCTTC.

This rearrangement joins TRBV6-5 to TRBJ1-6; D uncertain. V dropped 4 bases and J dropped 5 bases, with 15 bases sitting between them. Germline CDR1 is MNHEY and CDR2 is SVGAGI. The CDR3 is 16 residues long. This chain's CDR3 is CASSLTSVTHNSPLHF. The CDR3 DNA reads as TGTGCCAGCAGTTTAACCTCCGTAACTCATAATTCACCCCTCCACTTT.

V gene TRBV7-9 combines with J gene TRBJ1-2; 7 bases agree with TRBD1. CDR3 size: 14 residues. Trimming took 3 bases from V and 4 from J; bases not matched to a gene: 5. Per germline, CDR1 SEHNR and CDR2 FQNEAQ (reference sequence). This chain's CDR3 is CASSLGRDSYGYTF. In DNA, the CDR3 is TGTGCCAGCAGCTTGGGCCGGGACAGCTATGGCTACACCTTC.

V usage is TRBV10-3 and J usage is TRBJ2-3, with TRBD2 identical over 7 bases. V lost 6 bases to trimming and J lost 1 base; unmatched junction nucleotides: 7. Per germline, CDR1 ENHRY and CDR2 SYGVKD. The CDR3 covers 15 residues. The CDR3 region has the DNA TGTGCCATCAGCCAACCAGGGAGGGGCACAGATACGCAGTATTTT. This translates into CAISQPGRGTDTQYF.

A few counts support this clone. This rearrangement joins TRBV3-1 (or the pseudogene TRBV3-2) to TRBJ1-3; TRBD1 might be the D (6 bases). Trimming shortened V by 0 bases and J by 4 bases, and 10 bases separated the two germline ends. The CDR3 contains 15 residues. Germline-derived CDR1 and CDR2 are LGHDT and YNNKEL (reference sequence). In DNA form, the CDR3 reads TGTGCCAGCAGCCAAGATACAGGGAGAGGAAACACCATATATTTT. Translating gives CASSQDTGRGNTIYF.

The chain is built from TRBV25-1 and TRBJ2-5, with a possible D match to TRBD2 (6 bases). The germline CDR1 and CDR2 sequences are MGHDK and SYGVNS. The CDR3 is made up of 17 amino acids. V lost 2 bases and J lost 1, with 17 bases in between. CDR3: CASSEGSGRRGQETQYF. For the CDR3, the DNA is TGTGCCAGCAGTGAAGGTTCTGGGAGGAGGGGCCAAGAGACCCAGTACTTC.

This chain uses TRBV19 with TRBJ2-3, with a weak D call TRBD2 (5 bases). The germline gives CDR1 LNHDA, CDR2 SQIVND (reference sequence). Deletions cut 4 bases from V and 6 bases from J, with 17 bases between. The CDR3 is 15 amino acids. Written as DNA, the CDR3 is TGTGCCAGTAGTAAAGGACTCCCTATGATTGATACGCAGTATTTT. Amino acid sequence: CASSKGLPMIDTQYF.

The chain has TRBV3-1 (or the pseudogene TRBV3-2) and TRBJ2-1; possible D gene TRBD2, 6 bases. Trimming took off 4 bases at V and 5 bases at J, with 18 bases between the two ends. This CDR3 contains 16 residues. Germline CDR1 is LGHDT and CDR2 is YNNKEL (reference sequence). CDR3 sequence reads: CASSRRDLIPNNEQFF. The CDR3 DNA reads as TGTGCCAGCAGCCGGAGGGACCTCATACCTAACAATGAGCAGTTCTTC.

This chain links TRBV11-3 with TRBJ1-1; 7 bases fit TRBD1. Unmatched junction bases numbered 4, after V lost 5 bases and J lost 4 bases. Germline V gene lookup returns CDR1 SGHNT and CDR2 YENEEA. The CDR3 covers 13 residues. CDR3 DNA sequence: TGTGCCAGCAGCGCGAACAGGGGCACTGAAGCTTTCTTT. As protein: CASSANRGTEAFF.

CDR3 residues: CASLSGSSYEQYF. CDR3 sequence (DNA): TGCGCCAGCCTGTCGGGGAGCTCCTACGAGCAGTACTTC. V is TRBV10-2 and J is TRBJ2-7, with D possibly TRBD2 on 5 matching bases. V was cut by 8 bases and J by 0 bases, with 11 bases left in between. Germline CDR1 reads WSHSY; CDR2 reads SAAADI. This CDR3 has 13 residues.

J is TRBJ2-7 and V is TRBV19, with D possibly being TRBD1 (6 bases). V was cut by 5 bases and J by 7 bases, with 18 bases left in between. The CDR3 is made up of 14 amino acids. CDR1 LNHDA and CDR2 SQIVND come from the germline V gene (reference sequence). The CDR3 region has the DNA TGTGCCAGTAGTCCAGGACAGTGGGGTCAGGAGCAGTACTTC. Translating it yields CASSPGQWGQEQYF.

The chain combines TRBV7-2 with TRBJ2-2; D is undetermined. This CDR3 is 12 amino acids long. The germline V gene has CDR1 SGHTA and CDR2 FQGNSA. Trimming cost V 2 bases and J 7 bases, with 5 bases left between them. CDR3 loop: CASSLNGGELFF. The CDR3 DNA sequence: TGTGCCAGCAGCTTAAACGGCGGGGAGCTGTTTTTT.

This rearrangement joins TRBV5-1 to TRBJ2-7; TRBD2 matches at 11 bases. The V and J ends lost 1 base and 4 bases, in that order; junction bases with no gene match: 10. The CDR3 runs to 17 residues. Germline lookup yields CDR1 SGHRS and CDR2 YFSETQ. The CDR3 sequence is CASSLRAGTSGFYEQYF. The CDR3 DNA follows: TGCGCCAGCAGCTTGCGGGCCGGGACTAGCGGATTTTACGAGCAGTACTTC.